Below, 4 T cell receptor beta chains from the same sample are listed, as sequenced in a study of blood T cell repertoires in COVID-19. Using immunoSEQ multiplex PCR, the repertoire was profiled, and TCRdb retains in-frame clones only, with some absent. The sample yields nearly 400,000 clones, 85% to 90% seen once. The sequencing sample was made of PBMCs or T cells enriched from blood (not recorded which). These TCRs come from a woman younger than 45 who had recovered from COVID-19.

This sequence joins TRBV2 and TRBJ1-1; D gene unclear. The CDR3 is 14 amino acids. V lost 6 bases to trimming and J lost 0 bases, with 11 bases between them. The germline V gene encodes CDR1 SNHLY and CDR2 FYNNEI. The CDR3 bases are TGTGCCAGCAGGCACGAGCAAATGAACACTGAAGCTTTCTTT. This codes for CASRHEQMNTEAFF.

This clone was observed at least ten times. The CDR3 sequence: CASSLRSSGGLGEQFF. The CDR3 bases are TGTGCCAGCAGCTTAAGGTCTAGCGGGGGCCTAGGCGAGCAGTTCTTC. V usage is TRBV7-3 and J usage is TRBJ2-1; 10 bases fit TRBD2. Germline values: CDR1 SGHTA, CDR2 FQGTGA. V dropped 1 base and J dropped 10; count of bases not matched to a gene: 10. The CDR3 is made up of 16 amino acids. Combining the CDR3 with reference TRBV7-3 and TRBJ2-1 gives the whole variable domain GAGVSQTPSNKVTEKGKYVELRCDPISGHTALYWYRQSLGQGPEFLIYFQGTGAADDSGLPNDRFFAVRPEGSVSTLKIQRTERGDSAVYLCASSLRSSGGLGEQFFGPGTRLTVL.

The gene calls are TRBV3-1 (or the pseudogene TRBV3-2) and TRBJ1-6; D possibly corresponds to TRBD1 (6 bases). Germline CDR1 reads LGHDT; CDR2 reads YNNKEL (reference sequence). The CDR3 length is 15 residues. V was trimmed by 4 bases and J by 6 bases, leaving 13 bases between them. CDR3 sequence reads: CASSLRGISNSPLHF. The DNA for the CDR3 is TGTGCCAGCAGCCTCAGGGGCATCAGTAATTCACCCCTCCACTTT.

This chain connects TRBV13 to TRBJ2-7, with 9 bases aligning to TRBD1. With 4 bases clipped from V and 3 bases from J, the junction kept 10 bases outside the gene matches. CDR3 length equals 16 residues. Per the germline V gene, CDR1 is PRHDT and CDR2 is FYEKMQ (reference sequence). This CDR3 reads CASSSNSGQGNYEQYF. CDR3 in DNA: TGTGCCAGCAGCTCAAACTCGGGACAGGGCAACTACGAGCAGTACTTC.